This is a list of T cell receptor beta chains from one sample in a study of tissue T cells after allogeneic stem cell transplantation. TCRdb's copy holds only in-frame clones and misses some; the assay was immunoSEQ multiplex PCR. The sample consists of about 40,000 clones, 80% to 95% of them appearing once. The sample here was blood, taken before transplantation. The receptors were sampled from a woman aged 40-69 years who later had graft-versus-host disease after an allogeneic stem cell transplant. CDR3s include the opening cysteine and the closing phenylalanine or tryptophan. Clone size is shown for a subset of rows, as once, few, many or a class of expanded clone.

clone_size | j_call | v_call | cdr3_aa
once | TRBJ1-5 | TRBV25-1 | CASSESDIHSNQPQHF
. | TRBJ2-1 | TRBV29-1 | CSVEGASGRGGEQFF
. | TRBJ2-3 | TRBV6-5 | CASHVAGGDTQYF
. | TRBJ2-2 | TRBV7-9 | CASSSLGPRAGELFF
. | TRBJ1-5 | TRBV7-2 | CASSQGSGQGNQPQHF
. | TRBJ2-5 | TRBV3-1/TRBV3-2 | CASSQVAETQYF
. | TRBJ2-2 | TRBV5-4 | CASSPGPGSTGELFF
. | TRBJ2-4 | TRBV11-2 | CASSLGTGSTVIQYF
. | TRBJ2-3 | TRBV28 | CASSLPETPQYF
. | TRBJ1-1 | TRBV4-3 | CASSQGRLWSTEAFF
. | TRBJ2-1 | TRBV20-1 | CSARDQREQFF
. | TRBJ2-4 | TRBV24-1 | CATSDNRVLDHIQYF
. | TRBJ2-1 | TRBV15 | CATSLRQGPSNEQFF
. | TRBJ1-3 | TRBV29-1 | CSVGGGEGPGNTIYF
. | TRBJ2-5 | TRBV19 | CASSTRAGGRETQYF
. | TRBJ1-1 | TRBV6-5 | CASSPGQGNTEAFF
. | TRBJ1-1 | TRBV6-1 | CASSDRGGGSTEAFF
. | TRBJ2-2 | TRBV10-1 | CASSRSGRGTGELFF
few | TRBJ2-1 | TRBV7-8 | CASSLVTSGYNEQFF
. | TRBJ1-4 | TRBV4-1 | CASSQAGSGNEKLFF
. | TRBJ1-1 | TRBV11-2 | CASSPLTEAFF
. | TRBJ2-4 | TRBV20-1 | CTGGAKNIQYF
once | TRBJ1-1 | TRBV19 | CASTRNMNTEAFF
. | TRBJ1-1 | TRBV7-2 | CASSLSRGVNTEAFF
. | TRBJ2-2 | TRBV28 | CASSSRVNVNTGELFF
. | TRBJ1-1 | TRBV5-8 | CASSRGGPDTEAFF
. | TRBJ1-1 | TRBV19 | CASSINENTEAFF
few | TRBJ1-2 | TRBV7-9 | CASSLGLGFSYGYTF
. | TRBJ2-2 | TRBV5-6 | CASLQGAGEFGELFF
. | TRBJ2-2 | TRBV20-1 | CSARHTGELFF
. | TRBJ1-1 | TRBV5-8 | CASSFQVNTEAFF
. | TRBJ1-1 | TRBV2 | CASSVDRSRTEAFF
. | TRBJ2-5 | TRBV2 | CASSESTGRGETQYF
. | TRBJ2-2 | TRBV24-1 | CATSDPRDRNTGELFF
. | TRBJ2-2 | TRBV6-5 | CASSRTSGELFF
. | TRBJ1-2 | TRBV6-4 | CASSDSPNSYGYTF
. | TRBJ1-6 | TRBV7-2 | CASSQDPNSPLHF
. | TRBJ2-1 | TRBV4-2 | CASSAPATTYNEQFF
. | TRBJ2-7 | TRBV5-4 | CASSLGRSYEQYF
. | TRBJ1-6 | TRBV30 | CAWSLDPGADLHF
. | TRBJ2-7 | TRBV19 | CASSIDRVSSYEQYF
. | TRBJ2-7 | TRBV19 | CASSIGTGAYEQYF
. | TRBJ1-1 | TRBV5-1 | CASSFSDTEAFF
. | TRBJ2-2 | TRBV18 | CASSPSQNTGELFF
. | TRBJ2-7 | TRBV28 | CASRPSSGRASEGEQYF
few | TRBJ2-3 | TRBV6-1 | CASSADSGTSTDTQYF